One and the same sample provided the 20 T cell receptor beta chains below, sequenced in a study of control samples from healthy donors and cancer patients. TCRdb's table, derived via immunoSEQ multiplex PCR, lists solely in-frame clones and lacks some. Of 100,000 to 120,000 clones detected, more than 75% appear once; the ten largest clones hold around 3.5%. Input material: PBMCs. The receptor set was obtained from a woman aged 55-69 years with lung cancer.

This clone was recorded only once. The chain has TRBV4-1 and TRBJ2-1, with 10 bases lining up with TRBD1. Unmatched junction bases numbered 9, after V lost 6 bases and J lost 7 bases. The CDR3 spans 15 residues. Looked up from germline, CDR1 is MGHRA and CDR2 is YSYEKL. CDR3 protein: CASSRQGAEANEQFF. The CDR3 bases are TGCGCCAGCAGTCGACAGGGGGCAGAGGCGAATGAGCAGTTCTTC.

This clone was counted between two and nine times. The chain is built from TRBV3-1 (or the pseudogene TRBV3-2) and TRBJ2-7, with D maybe TRBD2 (6 bases). The CDR3 extends over 14 amino acids. Germline V gives CDR1 LGHDT, CDR2 YNNKEL (reference sequence). V was shortened by 0 bases and J by 2 bases, with 8 bases between the two germline ends. As DNA, the CDR3 is TGTGCCAGCAGCCAAGATCGGGGGACCTACGAGCAGTACTTC. It specifies CASSQDRGTYEQYF.

This chain links TRBV6-6 with TRBJ2-3; a possible D gene is TRBD2 (6 bases). Germline lookup yields CDR1 MNHNY and CDR2 SVGAGI (reference sequence). The CDR3 sequence is 16 residues long. V lost 7 bases to trimming and J lost 0 bases, with 17 bases between them. CDR3 sequence: CASKVGGPTSTDTQYF. The CDR3 coding sequence is TGTGCCAGCAAGGTGGGGGGACCAACTAGCACAGATACGCAGTATTTT.

The chain is built from TRBV9 and TRBJ2-6; D ambiguous. This CDR3 has 16 amino acids. Germline-derived CDR1 and CDR2 are SGDLS and YYNGEE. The V and J ends lost 4 bases and 3 bases respectively, with 14 bases between them. In nucleotides, the CDR3 is TGTGCCAGCAGCCTGACCCCAGGCAGTGGGGCCAACGTCCTGACTTTC. It translates to CASSLTPGSGANVLTF.

The J gene is TRBJ1-1, the V gene TRBV12-3 or TRBV12-4, with 7 bases aligning to TRBD1. V shed 6 bases, J shed 4 bases, and the junction held 5 bases outside the gene matches. This CDR3 has 13 residues. In DNA, the CDR3 is TGTGCCAGCAGCTTATCAGGGGGCACTGAAGCTTTCTTT. Translated: CASSLSGGTEAFF.

The rearrangement uses TRBV27 and TRBJ2-1; D assignment may be TRBD1 or TRBD2 (5 bases each). V lost 1 base to trimming and J lost 10 bases, with 14 bases between them. Per the germline V gene, CDR1 is MNHEY and CDR2 is SMNVEV (reference sequence). The CDR3 extends over 14 amino acids. CDR3 DNA: TGTGCCAGCAGTTTATTGGGACCAGAAGGGGAGCAGTTCTTC. Residues: CASSLLGPEGEQFF.

This clone was recorded only once. The chain has TRBV5-1 and TRBJ1-2; a weak D match, TRBD1 (5 bases). The length of the CDR3 is 14 residues. Trimming cost V 6 bases and J 6 bases, with 18 bases left between them. Looked up from germline, CDR1 is SGHRS and CDR2 is YFSETQ. In DNA form, the CDR3 reads TGCGCCAGCACCCCGTGGGACGGGGATGATGGCTACACCTTC. Translating it yields CASTPWDGDDGYTF.

CDR3 nucleotide sequence: TGTGCCAGCAGCCAAGACACGGGGGAGTATCAGCCCCAGCATTTT. Its translation: CASSQDTGEYQPQHF. The genes are TRBV3-1 (or the pseudogene TRBV3-2) and TRBJ1-5, with TRBD1 as a possible D gene (5 bases). The V gene's germline CDR1 is LGHDT and CDR2 YNNKEL (reference sequence). The V end lost 0 bases, the J end lost 5 bases, and 11 bases lay between the germline ends. CDR3 length: 15 amino acids.

The rearrangement links TRBV11-2 to TRBJ1-1, with TRBD1 matching over 7 bases. V lost 3 bases, J lost 0 bases, and 7 bases stayed unmatched. In germline, CDR1 is SGHAT, CDR2 FQNNGV. This CDR3 is 16 amino acids long. The CDR3 protein is CASSLGTVFMNTEAFF. DNA for the CDR3: TGTGCCAGCAGCTTGGGGACAGTATTTATGAACACTGAAGCTTTCTTT. Full variable domain (remainder filled in from reference TRBV11-2 and TRBJ1-1): EAGVAQSPRYKIIEKRQSVAFWCNPISGHATLYWYQQILGQGPKLLIQFQNNGVVDDSQLPKDRFSAERLKGVDSTLKIQPAKLEDSAVYLCASSLGTVFMNTEAFFGQGTRLTVV.

This sequence joins TRBV29-1 and TRBJ2-2, with a possible D match to TRBD1 (5 bases). The CDR3 consists of 15 residues. V lost 7 bases, J lost 3 bases, and 18 bases lay in between. The V gene's germline CDR1 is SQVTM and CDR2 ANQGSEA. CDR3 sequence reads: CSAASGLVDTGELFF. DNA for the CDR3: TGCAGCGCAGCATCAGGGTTAGTGGACACCGGGGAGCTGTTTTTT.

This clone appeared a few times. The genes are TRBV24-1 and TRBJ1-1; no clear D. The CDR3 has 20 residues. Trimming took off 1 base at V and 1 base at J, with 24 bases between the two ends. Germline V gene data show CDR1 as KGHDR and CDR2 as SFDVKD. The CDR3 nucleotides are TGTGCCACCAGTGATTTAGCGGAACCACGAGGGTCCAAGGGGAACACTGAAGCTTTCTTT. This translates into CATSDLAEPRGSKGNTEAFF.

The gene calls are TRBV7-6 and TRBJ2-1, with 9 bases fitting TRBD2. Germline-derived CDR1 and CDR2 are SGHVS and FNYEAQ. Trimming took 5 bases from V and 4 from J; bases not matched to a gene: 9. The CDR3 is made up of 16 amino acids. CDR3 amino acids: CASSSGQREVYNEQFF. The CDR3 region has the DNA TGTGCCAGCAGCAGCGGGCAGCGGGAGGTTTACAATGAGCAGTTCTTC.

The V gene is TRBV6-6, the J gene TRBJ1-5, with 7 bases fitting TRBD1. The trim removed 2 bases at V and 4 bases at J, leaving 8 bases unmatched. The CDR3 has 16 residues. Germline V gives CDR1 MNHNY, CDR2 SVGAGI (reference sequence). This CDR3 is CASSYGTASINQPQHF. Here the CDR3 DNA reads TGTGCCAGCAGTTACGGGACAGCGAGTATTAATCAGCCCCAGCATTTT.

This chain joins TRBV19 and TRBJ1-1, with unresolved D. Germline CDR1 LNHDA, CDR2 SQIVND (reference sequence). The CDR3 runs to 13 residues. Trimming stripped 2 bases from V and 1 base from J, with 5 bases between. For the CDR3, the DNA is TGTGCCAGTAGTATACGCAGGAACACTGAAGCTTTCTTT. It translates to CASSIRRNTEAFF. The full variable domain, its missing parts supplied by reference TRBV19 and TRBJ1-1, is DGGITQSPKYLFRKEGQNVTLSCEQNLNHDAMYWYRQDPGQGLRLIYYSQIVNDFQKGDIAEGYSVSREKKESFPLTVTSAQKNPTAFYLCASSIRRNTEAFFGQGTRLTVV.

About this clone: Other DNA sequences in this sample translate to the same CDR3. This chain links TRBV6-1 with TRBJ1-5, with 7 positions matching TRBD1. The V segment lost 2 bases and the J segment 4 bases; nucleotides outside the gene matches: 2. Germline loops: CDR1 MNHNS, CDR2 SASEGT. CDR3 length: 14 residues. CDR3: CASSERQGNQPQHF. The CDR3 nucleotides read TGTGCCAGCAGTGAAAGACAGGGAAATCAGCCCCAGCATTTT.

With respect to this clone: The junction and the germline gene differ at one end; a read error may be behind it. The V call is TRBV12-3 or TRBV12-4, the J call TRBJ2-5; no clear D gene. This CDR3 has 13 amino acids. DNA for the CDR3: TGTGCCAGCAGTCTCCAGCCCGGAGAGTCCCAGTACTTC. Translating gives CASSLQPGESQYF.

In this sample, this clone turned up once. This sequence joins TRBV6-6 and TRBJ2-1; D is possibly TRBD1 or TRBD2 (5 bases each). The CDR3 has 14 amino acids. The V end was cut by 8 bases, the J end by 6 bases, with 17 bases between. The germline V gene encodes CDR1 MNHNY and CDR2 SVGAGI (reference sequence). CDR3 residues: CASYGTPEVNEQFF. The CDR3 coding sequence is TGTGCCAGCTACGGGACCCCGGAGGTCAATGAGCAGTTCTTC.

This rearrangement joins TRBV5-6 to TRBJ2-3, with 9 bases aligning to TRBD2. The V gene's germline CDR1 is SGHDT and CDR2 YYEEEE. The CDR3 has 19 residues. V dropped 3 bases and J dropped 5; count of bases not matched to a gene: 19. The CDR3 region has the DNA TGTGCCAGCAGCTCGAGACTAGCGGTCAACCAAGTCAAACTAGATACGCAGTATTTT. Its translation: CASSSRLAVNQVKLDTQYF.

The V and J genes are TRBV10-3 and TRBJ1-1; TRBD1 is a possible D gene (5 bases). Germline assignment: CDR1 ENHRY and CDR2 SYGVKD. V gave up 4 bases and J gave up 1 base, with 7 bases separating them. The CDR3 sequence is 13 residues long. This CDR3 reads CAISVRANTEAFF. In DNA form, the CDR3 reads TGTGCCATCAGTGTCAGGGCGAACACTGAAGCTTTCTTT.

The V and J genes are TRBV3-1 (or the pseudogene TRBV3-2) and TRBJ2-2; 7 bases align to TRBD1. Germline trimming cut 2 bases from V and 4 bases from J; bases unmatched to any gene: 4. CDR3 length equals 15 residues. The germline CDR1 and CDR2 sequences are LGHDT and YNNKEL (reference sequence). The CDR3: CASSQLAGGTGELFF. Here the CDR3 DNA reads TGTGCCAGCAGCCAACTGGCAGGGGGCACCGGGGAGCTGTTTTTT.